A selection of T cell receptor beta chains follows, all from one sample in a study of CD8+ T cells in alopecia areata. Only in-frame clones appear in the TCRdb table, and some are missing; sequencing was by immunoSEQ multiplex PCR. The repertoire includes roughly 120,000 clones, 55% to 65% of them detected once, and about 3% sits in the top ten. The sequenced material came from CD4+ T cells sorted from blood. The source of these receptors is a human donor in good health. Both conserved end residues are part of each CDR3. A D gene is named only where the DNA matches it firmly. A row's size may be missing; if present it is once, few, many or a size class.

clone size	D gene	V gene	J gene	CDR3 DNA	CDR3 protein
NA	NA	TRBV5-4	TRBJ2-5	TGTGCCAGCAGCTTGGGACCCGGCGAGGAGACCCAGTACTTC	CASSLGPGEETQYF
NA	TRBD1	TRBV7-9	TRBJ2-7	TGTGCCAGCAGCTTGGGTGGACAGGTCAACGAGCAGTACTTC	CASSLGGQVNEQYF
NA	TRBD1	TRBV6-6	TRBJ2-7	TGTGCCAGCAGTTTCGGACAGGGTGGCTACGAGCAGTACTTC	CASSFGQGGYEQYF
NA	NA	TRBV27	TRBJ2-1	TGTGCCACCGCCCAGGGGCACCCGACCAATGAGCAGTTCTTC	CATAQGHPTNEQFF
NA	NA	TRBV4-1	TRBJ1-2	TGCGCCAGCAGCCAAATCGTGGGATCGGGTGGCTACACCTTC	CASSQIVGSGGYTF
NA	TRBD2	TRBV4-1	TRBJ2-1	TGCGCCAGCAGCCAGTCACTAGCGGGGGCTGGCTACAATGAGCAGTTCTTC	CASSQSLAGAGYNEQFF
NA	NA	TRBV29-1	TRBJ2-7	TGCAGCGTTGAAGATAGGCCTTCTAGAGGCGAGCAGTACTTC	CSVEDRPSRGEQYF
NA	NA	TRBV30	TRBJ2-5	TGTGCCTGGAGTGCTCCGGGGCTAGCTCGGGAGACCCAGTACTTC	CAWSAPGLARETQYF
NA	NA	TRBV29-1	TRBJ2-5	TGCAGCGTTGAACACCTCCAAGAGACCCAGTACTTC	CSVEHLQETQYF
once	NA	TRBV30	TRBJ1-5	TGTGCCTGGAGTGGGAAAGGGGGAGGTCAGCCCCAGCATTTT	CAWSGKGGGQPQHF
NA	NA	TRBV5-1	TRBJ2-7	TGCGCCAGCAGCTTTGGAGGGGCCAACTACGAGCAGTACTTC	CASSFGGANYEQYF
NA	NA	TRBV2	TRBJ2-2	TGTGCCAGCAGTGCCCGGATAGCCAACACCGGGGAGCTGTTTTTT	CASSARIANTGELFF
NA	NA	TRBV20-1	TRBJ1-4	TGCAGTGCTAACAGGGAGGGAAAACTGTTTTTT	CSANREGKLFF
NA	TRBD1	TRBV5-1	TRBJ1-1	TGCGCCAGCAGCGGACAGGGTGGTCACACTGAAGCTTTCTTT	CASSGQGGHTEAFF
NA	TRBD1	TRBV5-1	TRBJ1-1	TGCGCCAGCAGCTCAACCGACAGGGACGAAGCTTTCTTT	CASSSTDRDEAFF
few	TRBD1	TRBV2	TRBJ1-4	TGTGCCAGCAGGGGACAGGGGGAAAAACTGTTTTTT	CASRGQGEKLFF
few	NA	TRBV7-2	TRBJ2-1	TGTGCCAGCATCGAGCAGTTCTTC	CASIEQFF
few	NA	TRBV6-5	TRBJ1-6	TGTGCCAGCACCTGGGCAGGGAATAATTCACCCCTCCACTTT	CASTWAGNNSPLHF
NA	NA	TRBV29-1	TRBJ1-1	TGCAGCGTTGAAGACAGCCCAGGGGCTGAAGCTTTCTTT	CSVEDSPGAEAFF
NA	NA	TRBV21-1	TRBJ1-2	TGTGCCAGCAGCAACTCACAGGGGGCGAACTATGGCTACACCTTC	CASSNSQGANYGYTF
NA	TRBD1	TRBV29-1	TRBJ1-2	TGCAGCGTTGTGGGAGCTCAGGGGGCGGCAGGCTACACCTTC	CSVVGAQGAAGYTF
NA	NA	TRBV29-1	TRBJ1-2	TGCAGCGTTGAAGGGCGAAAGGGGCTTAACTATGGCTACACCTTC	CSVEGRKGLNYGYTF
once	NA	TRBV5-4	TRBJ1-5	TGTGCCAGCAGCTTGGGAGGGGACAATCAGCCCCAGCATTTT	CASSLGGDNQPQHF
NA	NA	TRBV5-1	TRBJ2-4	TGCGCCAGCAGCTTGTCCGGGGACGGGGGTAAAAACATTCAGTACTTC	CASSLSGDGGKNIQYF
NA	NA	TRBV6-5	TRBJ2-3	TGTGCCAGCAGTTACTCGGGGAGCGCAGATACGCAGTATTTT	CASSYSGSADTQYF
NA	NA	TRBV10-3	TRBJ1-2	TGTGCCATCAGTCAAGACGGCTACACCTTC	CAISQDGYTF
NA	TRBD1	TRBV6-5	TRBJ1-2	TGTGCCAGCAGTTACTCGAGTACAGGAGGGGGCAATGGCTACACCTTC	CASSYSSTGGGNGYTF
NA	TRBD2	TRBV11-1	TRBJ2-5	TGTGCCAGCAGCTTGCTAGCGGGGGGTTGGCAAGAGACCCAGTACTTC	CASSLLAGGWQETQYF
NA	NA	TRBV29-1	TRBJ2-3	TGCAGCGTTTCCCATGGGGCCCCCACAGATACGCAGTATTTT	CSVSHGAPTDTQYF
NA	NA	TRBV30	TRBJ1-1	TGTGCCTGGAGTGACCCGGACAGGAACACTGAAGCTTTCTTT	CAWSDPDRNTEAFF
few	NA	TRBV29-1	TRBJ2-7	TGCAGCGTCGCTTTTAAGGGAAGCGAGCAGTACTTC	CSVAFKGSEQYF